These 9 T cell receptor beta chains came from one sample sequenced in a study of blood T cell repertoires in COVID-19. Only in-frame clones appear in the TCRdb table, and some are missing; sequencing was by immunoSEQ multiplex PCR. The repertoire holds 300,000 or so clones, with more than 75% as singletons. Source material: peripheral blood. The receptors here all came from a woman aged 50 to 65 with acute or convalescent COVID-19.

V usage is TRBV24-1 and J usage is TRBJ1-3; TRBD1 aligns across 8 bases. Germline V lookup: CDR1 KGHDR, CDR2 SFDVKD. The CDR3 is 14 residues long. The J segment lost 4 bases and the V segment lost 7 bases, leaving 5 bases of the junction unmatched. CDR3 in DNA: TGTGCCACCAGAGGGACAGGACCCGGAAACACCATATATTTT. This encodes CATRGTGPGNTIYF.

The rearrangement links TRBV25-1 to TRBJ1-4, with a tentative D call TRBD1 (5 bases). Trimming left V 3 bases short and J 7 bases short, with 12 bases between. This CDR3 has 14 amino acids. Germline assignment: CDR1 MGHDK and CDR2 SYGVNS. The CDR3 DNA reads as TGTGCCAGCAGTGAGGCCAGGGAAGGTGAAAAACTGTTTTTT. It encodes CASSEAREGEKLFF.

The chain links TRBV6-2 or TRBV6-3 to TRBJ1-5, with 7 bases aligning to TRBD1. Germline-derived CDR1 and CDR2 are MNHEY and SVGEGT. Trimming removed 3 bases from V and 3 bases from J; junction bases left unmatched: 5. The CDR3 covers 15 residues. CDR3 sequence (DNA): TGTGCCAGCAGTTATCGGACAGGTCTCAATCAGCCCCAGCATTTT. Encoded protein: CASSYRTGLNQPQHF.

The chain employs TRBV21-1 and TRBJ2-1; the table's D call, TRBD2, was not checked against the DNA. TRBV21-1 is shown as a pseudogene. The CDR3 covers 18 residues. The CDR3 region is CASRYYPPVSYSYNEQFF. The CDR3 coding sequence is TGTGCCAGCAGGTATTACCCCCCGGTGAGCTACTCCTACAATGAGCAGTTCTTC.

This clone was detected only once. V is TRBV24-1 and J is TRBJ2-5; TRBD1 matches 8 bases. The CDR3 sequence is 15 residues long. CDR1 and CDR2 (germline): KGHDR, SFDVKD. V lost 6 bases and J lost 4; bases outside the gene matches: 9. CDR3 DNA sequence: TGTGCCACCAGTACCGCGGACAGGGTCCGAGAGACCCAGTACTTC. Its translation is CATSTADRVRETQYF.

This chain joins TRBV5-1 and TRBJ1-4, with 7 bases lining up with TRBD1. V trimming: 4 bases; J trimming: 4 bases; junction bases outside the gene matches: 10. The CDR3 extends over 16 amino acids. Germline assignment: CDR1 SGHRS and CDR2 YFSETQ. CDR3: CASSLLVAGGNEKLFF. CDR3 coding DNA: TGCGCCAGCAGCCTCCTCGTGGCAGGGGGTAATGAAAAACTGTTTTTT.

The V and J genes are TRBV5-4 and TRBJ2-6; D unresolved. The V gene lost 4 bases and the J gene lost 3 bases, with 8 bases spanning the gap. The CDR3 has 14 amino acids. Germline CDR1 and CDR2: SGHNT and YYREEE (reference sequence). The CDR3: CASSPVRGANVLTF. The CDR3 region has the DNA TGTGCCAGCAGCCCCGTGCGTGGGGCCAACGTCCTGACTTTC. The variable domain in full, with the rest retrieved from reference TRBV5-4 and TRBJ2-6, is ETGVTQSPTHLIKTRGQQVTLRCSSQSGHNTVSWYQQALGQGPQFIFQYYREEENGRGNFPPRFSGLQFPNYSSELNVNALELDDSALYLCASSPVRGANVLTFGAGSRLTVL.

The chain employs TRBV3-1 (or the pseudogene TRBV3-2) and TRBJ2-3; 9 nucleotides match TRBD2. V was clipped by 3 bases and J by 1 base; unmatched bases: 2. Germline V gene data show CDR1 as LGHDT and CDR2 as YNNKEL (reference sequence). The CDR3 contains 15 residues. The CDR3 DNA reads as TGTGCCAGCAGCCAGTGGACTAGCGGCACAGATACGCAGTATTTT. Its protein is CASSQWTSGTDTQYF.

A few counts support this clone. The chain is built from TRBV5-5 and TRBJ1-5; D uncertain. Germline V CDR1 and CDR2: SGHKS, YYEKEE (reference sequence). Deletions cut 4 bases from V and 0 bases from J, with 14 bases between. The CDR3 covers 16 residues. The DNA for the CDR3 is TGTGCCAGCAGCCGAACAGAAACTCATAGCAATCAGCCCCAGCATTTT. Translation gives CASSRTETHSNQPQHF. Full variable domain (rest looked up from reference TRBV5-5 and TRBJ1-5): DAGVTQSPTHLIKTRGQQVTLRCSPISGHKSVSWYQQVLGQGPQFIFQYYEKEERGRGNFPDRFSARQFPNYSSELNVNALLLGDSALYLCASSRTETHSNQPQHFGDGTRLSIL.